This entry describes one TCR beta chain. Its antigen is not known. Germline CDR1 is MDHEN and CDR2 is SYDVKM. This CDR3 has 15 amino acids. The V end was cut by 2 bases, the J end by 1 base, with 10 bases between. This record belongs to a study of vaccination and CD4 T cells after COVID-19. The treatment denotes: roughly 11-day PBMC culture with coronavirus spike peptide pools or control peptides (ViraFEST assay). Once obtained from cultured CD4+ T cells, the DNA was sequenced using the Oncomine TCR Beta short-read assay. TCRdb ran MiXCR on the PCR reads and lists one entry per CDR3 protein. The profile shows about 10,000 distinct CDR3 sequences, 65% to 80% of them singletons.

The clonotype originates from a human donor who had recovered from COVID-19. Specimen: CD4+ T cells from blood, cultured in vitro. The chain links TRBV28 to TRBJ2-3, with a possible D match to TRBD1 (6 bases). In DNA, the CDR3 is TGTGCCAGCAGTTTAGGGGGCGACGGCACAGATACGCAGTATTTT. Its translation: CASSLGGDGTDTQYF.